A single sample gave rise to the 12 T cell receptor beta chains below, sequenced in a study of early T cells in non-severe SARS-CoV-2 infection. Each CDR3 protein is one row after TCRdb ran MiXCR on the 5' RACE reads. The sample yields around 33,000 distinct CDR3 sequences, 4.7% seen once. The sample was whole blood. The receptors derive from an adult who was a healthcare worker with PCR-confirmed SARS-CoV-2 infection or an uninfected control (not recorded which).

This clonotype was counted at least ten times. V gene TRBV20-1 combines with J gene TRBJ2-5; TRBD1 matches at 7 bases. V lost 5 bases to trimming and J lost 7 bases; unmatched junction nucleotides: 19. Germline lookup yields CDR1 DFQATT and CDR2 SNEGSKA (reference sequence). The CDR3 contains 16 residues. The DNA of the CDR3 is TGCAGTGCTGCCCGTTCCACTGGACAGGCGCGGCGGACCCAGTACTTC. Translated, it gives CSAARSTGQARRTQYF.

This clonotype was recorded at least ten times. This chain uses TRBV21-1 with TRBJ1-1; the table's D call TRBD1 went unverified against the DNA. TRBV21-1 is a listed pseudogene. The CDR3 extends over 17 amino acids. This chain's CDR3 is CASSSPGTGTMNTEAFF. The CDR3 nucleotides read TGTGCCAGCAGCTCCCCCGGGACAGGGACCATGAACACTGAAGCTTTCTTT.

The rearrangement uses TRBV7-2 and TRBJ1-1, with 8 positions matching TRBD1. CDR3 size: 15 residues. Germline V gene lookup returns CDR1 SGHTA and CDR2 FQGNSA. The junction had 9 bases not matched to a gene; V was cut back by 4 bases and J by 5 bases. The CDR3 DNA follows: TGTGCCAGCAGCTCGCCGGACAGGGTTGAAACTGAAGCTTTCTTT. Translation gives CASSSPDRVETEAFF.

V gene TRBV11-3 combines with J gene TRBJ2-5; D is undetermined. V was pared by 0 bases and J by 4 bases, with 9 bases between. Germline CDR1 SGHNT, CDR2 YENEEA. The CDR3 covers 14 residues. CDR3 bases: TGTGCCAGCAGCTTAGATGGGAACCCAGAGACCCAGTACTTC. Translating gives CASSLDGNPETQYF.

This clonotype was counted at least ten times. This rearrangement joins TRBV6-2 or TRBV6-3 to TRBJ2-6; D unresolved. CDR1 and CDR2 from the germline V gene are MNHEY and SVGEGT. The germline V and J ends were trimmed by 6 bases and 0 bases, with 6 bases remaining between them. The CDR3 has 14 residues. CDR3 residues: CASSLSSGANVLTF. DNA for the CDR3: TGTGCCAGCAGCCTGAGCTCTGGGGCCAACGTCCTGACTTTC.

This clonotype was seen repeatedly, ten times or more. The CDR3 coding sequence is TGTGCCAGCAGTTATCAGGCTAGCGGGGGGGTAATCAAGTATGAGCAGTTCTTC. Protein sequence: CASSYQASGGVIKYEQFF. The chain has TRBV6-5 and TRBJ2-1; 12 nucleotides match TRBD2. CDR3 length: 18 residues. V trimming: 3 bases; J trimming: 8 bases; junction bases outside the gene matches: 14. From germline, CDR1 is MNHEY and CDR2 SVGAGI.

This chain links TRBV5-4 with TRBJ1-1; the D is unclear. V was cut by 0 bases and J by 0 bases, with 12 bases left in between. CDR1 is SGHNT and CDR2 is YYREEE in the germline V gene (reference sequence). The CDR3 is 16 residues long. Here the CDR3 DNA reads TGTGCCAGCAGCTTGGGGACCCCCGGCATGAACACTGAAGCTTTCTTT. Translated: CASSLGTPGMNTEAFF.

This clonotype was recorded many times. The CDR3 bases are TGTGCCAGCACCCGACAGGGGGCCAGGAACGAGCAGTACTTC. Amino acids: CASTRQGARNEQYF. The chain has TRBV6-2 or TRBV6-3 and TRBJ2-7; 10 nucleotides align to TRBD1. From germline, CDR1 is MNHEY and CDR2 SVGEGT. The CDR3 covers 14 residues. The V segment lost 7 bases and the J segment 5 bases; nucleotides outside the gene matches: 8.

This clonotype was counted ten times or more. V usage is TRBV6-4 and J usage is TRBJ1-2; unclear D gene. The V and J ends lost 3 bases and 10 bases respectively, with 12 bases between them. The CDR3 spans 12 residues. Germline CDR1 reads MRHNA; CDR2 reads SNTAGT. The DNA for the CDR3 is TGTGCCAGCAGTGAGTCAGGACTTGACTACACCTTC. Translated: CASSESGLDYTF.

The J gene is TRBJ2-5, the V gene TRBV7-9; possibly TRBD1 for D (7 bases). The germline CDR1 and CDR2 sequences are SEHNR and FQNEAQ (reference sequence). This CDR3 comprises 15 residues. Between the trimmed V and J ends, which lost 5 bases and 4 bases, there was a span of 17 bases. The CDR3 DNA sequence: TGTGCCAGCAGCCCCCCTGGAGGGGGCCGAGAGACCCAGTACTTC. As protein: CASSPPGGGRETQYF. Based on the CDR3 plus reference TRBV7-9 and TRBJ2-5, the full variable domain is DTGVSQNPRHKITKRGQNVTFRCDPISEHNRLYWYRQTLGQGPEFLTYFQNEAQLEKSRLLSDRFSAERPKGSFSTLEIQRTEQGDSAMYLCASSPPGGGRETQYFGPGTRLLVL.

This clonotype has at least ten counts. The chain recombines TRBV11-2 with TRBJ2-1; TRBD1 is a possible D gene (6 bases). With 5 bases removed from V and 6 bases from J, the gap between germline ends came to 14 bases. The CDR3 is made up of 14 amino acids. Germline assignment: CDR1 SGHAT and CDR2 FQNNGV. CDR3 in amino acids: CASSPPDSANEQFF. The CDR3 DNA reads TGTGCCAGCAGCCCGCCGGACAGCGCCAATGAGCAGTTCTTC.

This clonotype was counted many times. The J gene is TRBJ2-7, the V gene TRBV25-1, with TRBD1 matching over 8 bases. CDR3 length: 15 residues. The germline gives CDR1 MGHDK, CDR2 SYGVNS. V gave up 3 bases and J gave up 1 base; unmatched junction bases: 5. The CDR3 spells CASSDRRTGSYEQYF. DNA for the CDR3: TGTGCCAGCAGTGACAGACGGACAGGGTCCTACGAGCAGTACTTC.